Below are 23 T cell receptor beta chains sequenced from a single sample in a study of shared clonotypes between healthy human individuals (dated by TCRdb to 2019 to 2021). CD8 naive samples were CD45RO-negative cells positively selected for CCR7, giving a CD45RA+CCR7+ population that excluded TemRA cells. The library was generated by the immunoSEQ multiplex PCR assay. The table comes from immuneACCESS by way of TCRdb, which keeps in-frame sequences with V and J called. Part of the clones is missing from these tables; in studies checked, under half for an unresolved V gene and the rest for unknown reasons. The sample table shows 2 million to 2.5 million clones, and about 92% are seen once. The leading ten clones occupy approximately 1.7% of the sample. Sequencing used naive CD8+ T cells from PBMCs. The sample's cell subset or site label is to be understood as: CD45RA+CCR7+. The receptors come from a man younger than 30 in good health. Some clones in this sample may be carry-over from other donors' samples.

This rearrangement joins TRBV4-1 to TRBJ2-2; 15 bases are shared with TRBD2. Per germline, CDR1 MGHRA and CDR2 YSYEKL. Trimming removed 7 bases from V and 1 base from J; junction bases left unmatched: 13. This CDR3 has 20 residues. CDR3 nucleotide sequence: TGCGCCAGCACAACGGGGAAGGGACTAGCGGGAGGAAAGAACACCGGGGAGCTGTTTTTT. It yields the protein CASTTGKGLAGGKNTGELFF.

This chain connects TRBV11-2 to TRBJ2-7, with 9 bases aligning to TRBD1. The CDR3 consists of 16 residues. The V and J ends lost 7 bases and 2 bases, in that order; junction bases with no gene match: 12. The germline V gene encodes CDR1 SGHAT and CDR2 FQNNGV. This chain's CDR3 is CASIHGPGQGPYEQYF. The DNA of the CDR3 is TGTGCCAGCATCCACGGCCCGGGACAGGGCCCCTACGAGCAGTACTTC. Full variable domain (missing parts from reference TRBV11-2 and TRBJ2-7): EAGVAQSPRYKIIEKRQSVAFWCNPISGHATLYWYQQILGQGPKLLIQFQNNGVVDDSQLPKDRFSAERLKGVDSTLKIQPAKLEDSAVYLCASIHGPGQGPYEQYFGPGTRLTVT.

In its sample, this clone was seen once. V gene TRBV6-5 combines with J gene TRBJ2-5; 7 bases agree with TRBD1. The CDR3 length is 13 residues. With V trimmed by 4 bases and J by 2 bases, 1 base remained unmatched. The V gene's germline CDR1 is MNHEY and CDR2 SVGAGI. CDR3 bases: TGTGCCAGCAGTTCACAGGGGCAAGAGACCCAGTACTTC. Its translation: CASSSQGQETQYF.

The chain combines TRBV28 with TRBJ2-7; 8 bases align to TRBD1. J lost 6 bases, V lost 5 bases, and 9 bases had no gene match. The CDR3 length is 14 residues. Germline V gives CDR1 MDHEN, CDR2 SYDVKM. Written as DNA, the CDR3 is TGTGCCAGCAGTGGGGACAGGCTTTTGTTCGAGCAGTACTTC. As protein: CASSGDRLLFEQYF.

The CDR3 DNA follows: TGCAGCGTAGCTTGGGTGGAAGAGACCCAGTACTTC. Translated: CSVAWVEETQYF. The chain joins TRBV29-1 to TRBJ2-5; D gene uncertain. In germline, CDR1 is SQVTM, CDR2 ANQGSEA. V was pared by 6 bases and J by 3 bases, with 11 bases between. The CDR3 covers 12 residues. The entire variable domain, with the rest obtained from reference TRBV29-1 and TRBJ2-5, is as follows: SAVISQKPSRDICQRGTSLTIQCQVDSQVTMMFWYRQQPGQSLTLIATANQGSEATYESGFVIDKFPISRPNLTFSTLTVSNMSPEDSSIYLCSVAWVEETQYFGPGTRLLVL.

The chain employs TRBV7-9 and TRBJ2-1; D is undetermined. From germline, CDR1 is SEHNR and CDR2 FQNEAQ (reference sequence). This CDR3 is built from 18 residues. V gave up 5 bases and J gave up 2 bases, with 22 bases separating them. For the CDR3, the DNA is TGTGCCAGCAGCCCACGGTTCCATGGGCACACGGCCTACAATGAGCAGTTCTTC. Translation: CASSPRFHGHTAYNEQFF.

V gene TRBV10-1 combines with J gene TRBJ1-4, with 7 bases fitting TRBD1. Trimming removed 7 bases from V and 7 bases from J; junction bases left unmatched: 9. The germline V gene has CDR1 WNHNN and CDR2 SYGVQD (reference sequence). This CDR3 is built from 14 residues. The CDR3 nucleotides are TGCGCCAGCATCGGGGACAGAGGAATTGAAAAACTGTTTTTT. Translated: CASIGDRGIEKLFF.

The chain links TRBV4-1 to TRBJ2-5; a possible D gene is TRBD1 (6 bases). The germline V gene has CDR1 MGHRA and CDR2 YSYEKL. This CDR3 comprises 15 residues. The ends were cut back, 0 bases at V and 2 bases at J, with 10 bases in the middle. The CDR3 DNA reads TGCGCCAGCAGCCAAGAACAGGGCTGGCAAGAGACCCAGTACTTC. Its protein product is CASSQEQGWQETQYF.

Worth noting for this clone: The same CDR3 also results from other DNA sequences found in this sample. The chain links TRBV28 to TRBJ1-5; 8 nucleotides line up with TRBD1. With 2 bases clipped from V and 1 base from J, the junction kept 1 base outside the gene matches. Looked up from germline, CDR1 is MDHEN and CDR2 is SYDVKM. The CDR3 length is 15 residues. The CDR3 is CASSLQGASNQPQHF. CDR3 DNA: TGTGCCAGCAGTTTACAGGGGGCCAGCAATCAGCCCCAGCATTTT.

The chain employs TRBV28 and TRBJ2-1; 7 nucleotides agree with TRBD2. The germline V gene encodes CDR1 MDHEN and CDR2 SYDVKM. The CDR3 has 16 amino acids. V was clipped by 5 bases and J by 8 bases; unmatched bases: 15. CDR3 nucleotide sequence: TGTGCCAGCAGTCACCCGCCTGGCGGGAGCGGGTATGAGCAGTTCTTC. Protein sequence: CASSHPPGGSGYEQFF.

The V call is TRBV7-8, the J call TRBJ2-6; no definite D call. The CDR3 extends over 16 amino acids. Germline V gives CDR1 SGHVS, CDR2 FQNEAQ. Trimming cost V 5 bases and J 0 bases, with 11 bases left between them. CDR3 in DNA: TGTGCCAGCAGCAGACCGACGGCCTCTGGGGCCAACGTCCTGACTTTC. It codes for CASSRPTASGANVLTF.

The DNA of the CDR3 is TGTGCCAGCAGCTGGGGGACTAGCGAGGCCTACGAGCAGTACTTC. Translation gives CASSWGTSEAYEQYF. V usage is TRBV5-6 and J usage is TRBJ2-7, with TRBD2 matching over 10 bases. The length of the CDR3 is 15 residues. V shed 3 bases and J 2 bases; nucleotides not matched to a gene: 5. Per germline, CDR1 SGHDT and CDR2 YYEEEE.

The rearrangement uses TRBV19 and TRBJ1-5, with D unresolved. CDR1 and CDR2 (germline): LNHDA, SQIVND (reference sequence). This CDR3 contains 13 residues. Trimming pared 3 bases from V and 11 bases from J, leaving 14 bases between. The CDR3 DNA reads as TGTGCCAGTAGTATGATCCCTCGTCGGACCCAGCATTTT. Its translation: CASSMIPRRTQHF.

V and J are TRBV27 and TRBJ2-7; TRBD2 agrees at 13 bases. CDR3 length equals 17 residues. Trimming at V came to 5 bases and at J to 1 base, leaving 8 bases not matched to a gene. Per germline, CDR1 MNHEY and CDR2 SMNVEV (reference sequence). CDR3 amino acids: CASSTGTSGTESYEQYF. CDR3 bases: TGTGCCAGCAGTACCGGGACTAGCGGGACGGAATCCTACGAGCAGTACTTC.

This clone has just one count. This rearrangement joins TRBV6-1 to TRBJ1-1, with D tentatively TRBD1 (5 bases). V shed 1 base and J shed 0 bases, with 9 bases lying between them. Germline V gives CDR1 MNHNS, CDR2 SASEGT. The CDR3 runs to 15 residues. The CDR3 protein is CASSEVTVMNTEAFF. CDR3 DNA sequence: TGTGCCAGCAGTGAAGTGACAGTCATGAACACTGAAGCTTTCTTT.

This clone appeared a single time. The V and J genes are TRBV15 and TRBJ1-1, with no clear D. The V end lost 5 bases, the J end lost 2 bases, and 6 bases lay between the germline ends. The germline gives CDR1 LNHNV, CDR2 YYDKDF (reference sequence). The CDR3 sequence is 12 residues long. The CDR3 sequence is CATSHLNTEAFF. CDR3 in DNA: TGTGCCACCAGCCACCTCAACACTGAAGCTTTCTTT.

About this clone: Different DNA sequences within this sample yield the same CDR3. The chain combines TRBV19 with TRBJ2-7; 7 bases match TRBD1. Germline V gene data show CDR1 as LNHDA and CDR2 as SQIVND (reference sequence). CDR3 size: 13 residues. The J segment lost 2 bases and the V segment lost 2 bases, leaving 0 bases of the junction unmatched. CDR3 DNA sequence: TGTGCCAGTAGTATACAGGGGGCCTACGAGCAGTACTTC. Amino acids: CASSIQGAYEQYF.

This clone was counted once. This chain joins TRBV7-9 and TRBJ2-1; D unclear. Germline V gene data show CDR1 as SEHNR and CDR2 as FQNEAQ (reference sequence). This CDR3 contains 15 residues. The V gene lost 5 bases and the J gene lost 7 bases, with 18 bases spanning the gap. The CDR3 here is CASSPRFLPLNEQFF. In nucleotides, the CDR3 is TGTGCCAGCAGCCCTAGGTTCCTCCCCCTAAATGAGCAGTTCTTC.

The V call is TRBV5-1, the J call TRBJ2-7; 11 positions agree with TRBD2. CDR3 size: 17 residues. Germline V gene data show CDR1 as SGHRS and CDR2 as YFSETQ. The junction had 7 bases not matched to a gene; V was cut back by 2 bases and J by 0 bases. CDR3 sequence (DNA): TGCGCCAGCAGCTTACTAGCGGGAGAGAGCCTCTCCTACGAGCAGTACTTC. It specifies CASSLLAGESLSYEQYF.

This chain joins TRBV19 and TRBJ2-4; no clear D. Trimming removed 3 bases at V and 1 base at J, with 16 bases between. CDR1 and CDR2 from the germline V gene are LNHDA and SQIVND (reference sequence). This CDR3 is 17 amino acids long. The CDR3 is CASSILRKGTAKNIQYF. The CDR3 DNA sequence: TGTGCCAGTAGTATCCTTCGGAAGGGAACCGCCAAAAACATTCAGTACTTC.

V is TRBV5-5 and J is TRBJ2-6, with 9 positions matching TRBD1. Germline-derived CDR1 and CDR2 are SGHKS and YYEKEE (reference sequence). This CDR3 region has 16 residues. The junction had 4 bases not matched to a gene; V was cut back by 4 bases and J by 2 bases. The CDR3 nucleotides read TGTGCCAGCAGCCCAGGGGACAGGGCTGGGGCCAACGTCCTGACTTTC. Translating it yields CASSPGDRAGANVLTF.

The chain links TRBV9 to TRBJ2-3; a weak D match, TRBD2 (6 bases). V shed 5 bases and J shed 4 bases, with 14 bases lying between them. Per the germline V gene, CDR1 is SGDLS and CDR2 is YYNGEE. CDR3 length: 14 residues. DNA of the CDR3: TGTGCCAGCAGTCACCGGGGGAGTGCAGATACGCAGTATTTT. It codes for CASSHRGSADTQYF.

The CDR3 DNA reads TGTGCCAGCAGTGAAACAGGGGGCGGAGAGACCCAGTACTTC. Translated, it gives CASSETGGGETQYF. The V gene is TRBV25-1, the J gene TRBJ2-5, with 9 bases that match TRBD1. J lost 4 bases, V lost 2 bases, and 2 bases had no gene match. Looked up from germline, CDR1 is MGHDK and CDR2 is SYGVNS. The CDR3 is made up of 14 amino acids.